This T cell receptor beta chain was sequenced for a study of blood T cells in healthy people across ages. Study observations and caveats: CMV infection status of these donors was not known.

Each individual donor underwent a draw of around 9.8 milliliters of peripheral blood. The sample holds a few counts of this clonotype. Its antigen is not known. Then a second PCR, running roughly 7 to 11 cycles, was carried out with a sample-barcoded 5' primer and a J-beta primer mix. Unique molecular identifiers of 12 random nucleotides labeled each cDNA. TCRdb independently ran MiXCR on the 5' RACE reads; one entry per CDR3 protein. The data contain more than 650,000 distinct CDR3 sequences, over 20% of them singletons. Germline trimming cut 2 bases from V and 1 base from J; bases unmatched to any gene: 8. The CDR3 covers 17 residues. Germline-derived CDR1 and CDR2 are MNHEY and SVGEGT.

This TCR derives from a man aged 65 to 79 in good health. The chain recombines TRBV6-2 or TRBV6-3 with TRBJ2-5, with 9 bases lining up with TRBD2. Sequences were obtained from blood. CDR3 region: CASSYNLLAGTQETQYF. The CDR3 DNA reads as TGTGCCAGCAGTTACAACCTGCTAGCGGGAACCCAAGAGACCCAGTACTTC.